These 26 T cell receptor beta chains were sequenced from one sample in a study of radiotherapy plus CTLA-4 blockade in lung cancer. Sequencing was performed with immunoSEQ multiplex PCR; in TCRdb, only in-frame clones are kept and a portion is missing. This sample carries more than 30,000 clones, around four fifths of them seen once, and the ten largest clones take 20% to 25%. Sequences were derived from peripheral blood, sampled from a patient treated with radiotherapy plus ipilimumab. These receptors all come from a human donor with non-small cell lung cancer that progressed on radiotherapy plus ipilimumab.

The chain couples TRBV10-3 to TRBJ2-1, with 12 bases that match TRBD2. The CDR3 totals 18 residues. Germline assignment: CDR1 ENHRY and CDR2 SYGVKD. Trimming cost V 6 bases and J 8 bases; bases outside gene matches: 17. The CDR3 region is CAIRGPSGGAIRADEQFF. CDR3 bases: TGTGCCATCAGGGGACCTAGCGGGGGGGCAATTCGGGCCGATGAGCAGTTCTTC.

The V gene is TRBV7-2, the J gene TRBJ2-1; TRBD1 is a possible D gene (6 bases). The CDR3 extends over 14 amino acids. Germline V CDR1 and CDR2: SGHTA, FQGNSA. V was trimmed by 5 bases and J by 8 bases, leaving 16 bases between them. The CDR3 sequence is CASSLDGGRDEQFF. CDR3 DNA: TGTGCCAGCAGCCTGGATGGGGGCCGCGATGAGCAGTTCTTC.

This clone appeared a few times. This chain uses TRBV7-2 with TRBJ1-2; 10 nucleotides agree with TRBD1. Germline CDR1 SGHTA, CDR2 FQGNSA. The CDR3 has 14 residues. V lost 5 bases, J lost 5 bases, and 5 bases stayed unmatched. As DNA, the CDR3 is TGTGCCAGCAGCCCGGACAGGGGGTCGTATGGCTACACCTTC. It is translated as CASSPDRGSYGYTF.

In its sample, this clone was seen a few times. The rearrangement joins TRBV19 to TRBJ1-2; TRBD1 aligns across 10 bases. This CDR3 region has 14 residues. Germline V lookup: CDR1 LNHDA, CDR2 SQIVND (reference sequence). J was trimmed by 3 bases and V by 6 bases; bases with no gene match: 4. CDR3 sequence (DNA): TGTGCCAGTAGCGACAGGGGGCGCGACTATGGCTACACCTTC. Its translation is CASSDRGRDYGYTF. Based on the CDR3 plus reference TRBV19 and TRBJ1-2, the full variable domain is DGGITQSPKYLFRKEGQNVTLSCEQNLNHDAMYWYRQDPGQGLRLIYYSQIVNDFQKGDIAEGYSVSREKKESFPLTVTSAQKNPTAFYLCASSDRGRDYGYTFGSGTRLTVV.

This chain links TRBV7-2 with TRBJ2-5, with TRBD1 matching over 8 bases. With V trimmed by 5 bases and J by 1 base, 9 bases remained unmatched. CDR1 is SGHTA and CDR2 is FQGNSA in the germline V gene. The CDR3 is 16 residues long. The CDR3 sequence is CASSRATGAAQETQYF. The CDR3 DNA sequence: TGTGCCAGCAGCCGAGCGACAGGGGCGGCCCAAGAGACCCAGTACTTC.

The sample holds a few counts of this clone. This sequence joins TRBV7-8 and TRBJ2-7, with D maybe TRBD2 (5 bases). The germline V gene has CDR1 SGHVS and CDR2 FQNEAQ. The V gene lost 5 bases and the J gene lost 7 bases, with 24 bases spanning the gap. The CDR3 has 16 residues. The chain's CDR3 is CASSPFGRGFQGEQYF. The CDR3 DNA reads as TGTGCCAGCAGCCCCTTTGGACGGGGTTTTCAAGGGGAGCAGTACTTC.

The chain links TRBV4-1 to TRBJ1-6; D possibly corresponds to TRBD1 (6 bases). Germline loops: CDR1 MGHRA, CDR2 YSYEKL. The length of the CDR3 is 17 residues. V was pared by 0 bases and J by 7 bases, with 16 bases between. The CDR3 sequence is CASSQEAPQGSNSPLHF. The CDR3 region has the DNA TGCGCCAGCAGCCAAGAAGCACCGCAGGGGAGCAATTCACCCCTCCACTTT.

CDR3 bases: TGTGCCAGCAGAGTCGACAGGGTAGAGACCCAGTACTTC. Protein product: CASRVDRVETQYF. J is TRBJ2-5 and V is TRBV6-5; 7 bases map to TRBD1. This CDR3 comprises 13 residues. V lost 6 bases and J lost 4; bases outside the gene matches: 5. Germline loops: CDR1 MNHEY, CDR2 SVGAGI.

The V and J genes are TRBV7-8 and TRBJ2-2; D is ambiguous. The CDR3 totals 15 residues. V was trimmed by 2 bases and J by 1 base, leaving 8 bases between them. Germline loops: CDR1 SGHVS, CDR2 FQNEAQ. The CDR3 is CASSLQAGNTGELFF. CDR3 DNA: TGTGCCAGCAGCTTACAAGCAGGGAACACCGGGGAGCTGTTTTTT.

This chain uses TRBV6-4 with TRBJ2-1, with TRBD2 matching 10 bases. CDR3 length equals 15 residues. V shed 9 bases, J shed 8 bases, and the junction held 13 bases outside the gene matches. Germline V gene data show CDR1 as MRHNA and CDR2 as SNTAGT. The CDR3 loop reads CAREGSSGGADEQFF. CDR3 nucleotide sequence: TGTGCCAGAGAAGGTTCCAGCGGGGGGGCGGATGAGCAGTTCTTC.

The gene calls are TRBV6-5 and TRBJ1-2; no clear D. V lost 0 bases and J lost 1, with 6 bases in between. Looked up from germline, CDR1 is MNHEY and CDR2 is SVGAGI. CDR3 length equals 14 residues. CDR3 protein: CASSYSGGNYGYTF. The CDR3 DNA reads TGTGCCAGCAGTTACTCGGGAGGTAACTATGGCTACACCTTC.

The chain links TRBV6-1 to TRBJ1-1; D not resolved. The ends were cut back, 8 bases at V and 5 bases at J, with 21 bases in the middle. CDR3 length: 15 residues. Germline lookup yields CDR1 MNHNS and CDR2 SASEGT. CDR3 protein: CASGAREGLRTEAFF. The CDR3 DNA is TGTGCCAGCGGTGCGAGGGAAGGTCTTCGAACTGAAGCTTTCTTT.

This chain joins TRBV5-8 and TRBJ1-6; D is unclear. This CDR3 has 13 amino acids. Germline V gene sequence: CDR1 SGHTS, CDR2 YDEGEE. V gave up 0 bases and J gave up 10 bases, with 8 bases separating them. For the CDR3, the DNA is TGTGCCAGCAGCTTGGAGGAGGTGTCACCCCTCCACTTT. It specifies CASSLEEVSPLHF.

V and J are TRBV4-2 and TRBJ2-5; TRBD1 might be the D (6 bases). The J call could be wrong; TRBJ2-7 is a better fit for the DNA end. CDR1 and CDR2 (germline): LGHNA, YNFKEQ. The CDR3 has 16 amino acids. The CDR3 is CASSQEYPGESYEQYF. In nucleotides, the CDR3 is TGTGCCAGCAGCCAAGAGTATCCAGGGGAGAGCTACGAGCAGTACTTC.

In DNA, the CDR3 is TGTGCCAGCAGCCTGGGCAAGGACAGGGTGGAAGAAAAACTGTTTTTT. This sequence encodes CASSLGKDRVEEKLFF. The chain links TRBV7-9 to TRBJ1-4, with TRBD1 matching 8 bases. This CDR3 has 16 residues. Per germline, CDR1 SEHNR and CDR2 FQNEAQ (reference sequence). V lost 5 bases and J lost 8; bases outside the gene matches: 13.

This chain uses TRBV5-5 with TRBJ1-1, with D tentatively TRBD1 (6 bases). Trimming took 2 bases from V and 5 from J, leaving 13 bases between them. This CDR3 is built from 14 residues. Germline V lookup: CDR1 SGHKS, CDR2 YYEKEE (reference sequence). CDR3 residues: CASSLTGRGTEAFF. As DNA, the CDR3 is TGTGCCAGCAGCTTAACAGGGAGAGGGACTGAAGCTTTCTTT.

The gene calls are TRBV19 and TRBJ1-4; 8 bases agree with TRBD1. V was clipped by 7 bases and J by 7 bases; unmatched bases: 5. The length of the CDR3 is 13 residues. Germline V CDR1 and CDR2: LNHDA, SQIVND (reference sequence). The chain's CDR3 is CASMTDRGEKLFF. CDR3 in DNA: TGTGCCAGTATGACCGACAGGGGTGAAAAACTGTTTTTT.

The chain couples TRBV5-1 to TRBJ2-3; TRBD2 agrees at 7 bases. V shed 0 bases, J shed 7 bases, and the junction held 11 bases outside the gene matches. The CDR3 has 16 residues. Germline V lookup: CDR1 SGHRS, CDR2 YFSETQ. CDR3 sequence reads: CASSLAGLGGVHTQYF. The CDR3 DNA follows: TGCGCCAGCAGCTTGGCCGGGCTGGGGGGGGTACATACGCAGTATTTT.

This clone is a singleton in its sample. The CDR3 DNA reads TGCGCCAGCTCTCCCCCCGGGTCCTCTAGCACAGATACGCAGTATTTT. Residues: CASSPPGSSSTDTQYF. The chain combines TRBV5-1 with TRBJ2-3; D call uncertain. Per germline, CDR1 SGHRS and CDR2 YFSETQ. This CDR3 has 16 residues. The ends were cut back, 7 bases at V and 0 bases at J, with 18 bases in the middle.

V is TRBV21-1 and J is TRBJ2-2; the D call of TRBD2 is as the table states it, not checked on the DNA. TRBV21-1 is a documented pseudogene. The length of the CDR3 is 19 residues. CDR3 DNA: TGTGCCAGCAGCAAAGTCCTTGTCGTAGCGGGCGCGAACACCGGGGAGCTGTTTTTT. As protein: CASSKVLVVAGANTGELFF.

The genes are TRBV6-1 and TRBJ1-5; D not certain. The CDR3 is made up of 13 amino acids. V lost 8 bases and J 4 bases, leaving 12 bases between the germline ends. Looked up from germline, CDR1 is MNHNS and CDR2 is SASEGT. The CDR3 reads CASAIGENQPQHF. For the CDR3, the DNA is TGTGCCAGCGCCATTGGGGAGAATCAGCCCCAGCATTTT.

The rearrangement links TRBV28 to TRBJ2-7; perhaps TRBD2 as D (5 bases). The CDR3 runs to 15 residues. Germline CDR1 and CDR2: MDHEN and SYDVKM. Between the trimmed V and J ends, which lost 2 bases and 0 bases, there was a span of 11 bases. The CDR3 region has the DNA TGTGCCAGCAGTTTAGGGCCGGGGAACTCCTACGAGCAGTACTTC. Translation: CASSLGPGNSYEQYF.

This chain joins TRBV5-4 and TRBJ2-1; no definite D call. This CDR3 comprises 15 residues. CDR1 is SGHNT and CDR2 is YYREEE in the germline V gene (reference sequence). V lost 0 bases and J 0 bases, leaving 7 bases between the germline ends. As DNA, the CDR3 is TGTGCCAGCAGCTTGGACCGGAGCTCCTACAATGAGCAGTTCTTC. Amino acids: CASSLDRSSYNEQFF. The full variable domain, in which reference TRBV5-4 and TRBJ2-1 provide the parts outside the CDR3, is ETGVTQSPTHLIKTRGQQVTLRCSSQSGHNTVSWYQQALGQGPQFIFQYYREEENGRGNFPPRFSGLQFPNYSSELNVNALELDDSALYLCASSLDRSSYNEQFFGPGTRLTVL.

The rearrangement links TRBV5-1 to TRBJ2-5; D is possibly TRBD1 (6 bases). Trimming stripped 3 bases from V and 4 bases from J, with 16 bases between. In germline, CDR1 is SGHRS, CDR2 YFSETQ. There are 15 residues in the CDR3. CDR3 amino acids: CASSSAGGGRETQYF. CDR3 bases: TGCGCCAGCAGCTCGGCCGGTGGGGGCAGAGAGACCCAGTACTTC.

The chain couples TRBV7-6 to TRBJ1-3; 7 bases map to TRBD1. Germline trimming cut 0 bases from V and 1 base from J; bases unmatched to any gene: 3. There are 16 residues in the CDR3. The germline CDR1 and CDR2 sequences are SGHVS and FNYEAQ. The CDR3 bases are TGTGCCAGCAGCTTAGCCCTGACAGGGTCTGGAAACACCATATATTTT. Protein sequence: CASSLALTGSGNTIYF.

The genes are TRBV7-2 and TRBJ2-5; maybe TRBD1 (6 bases). Trimming took off 4 bases at V and 1 base at J, with 13 bases between the two ends. Germline CDR1 is SGHTA and CDR2 is FQGNSA. The CDR3 is made up of 15 amino acids. CDR3 bases: TGTGCCAGCAGCTCCGACAGGAACCTCCAAGAGACCCAGTACTTC. Amino acid sequence: CASSSDRNLQETQYF.